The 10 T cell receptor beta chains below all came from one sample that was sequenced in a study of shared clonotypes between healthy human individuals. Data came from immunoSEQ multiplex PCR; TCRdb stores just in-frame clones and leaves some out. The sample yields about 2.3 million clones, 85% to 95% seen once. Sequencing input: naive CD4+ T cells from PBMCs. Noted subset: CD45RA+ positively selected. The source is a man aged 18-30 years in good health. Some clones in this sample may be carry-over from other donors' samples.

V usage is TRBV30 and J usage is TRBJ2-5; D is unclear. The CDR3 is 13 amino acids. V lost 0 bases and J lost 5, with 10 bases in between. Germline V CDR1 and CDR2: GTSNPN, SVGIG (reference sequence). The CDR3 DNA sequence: TGTGCCTGGAGTGTAGCTGGAAGCGAGACCCAGTACTTC. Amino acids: CAWSVAGSETQYF.

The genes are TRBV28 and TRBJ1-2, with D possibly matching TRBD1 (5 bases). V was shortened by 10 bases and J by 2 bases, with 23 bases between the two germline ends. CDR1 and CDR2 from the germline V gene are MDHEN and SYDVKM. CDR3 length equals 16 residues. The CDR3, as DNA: TGTGCCACCGGGGGGTATCGGAGGGTATCCAACTATGGCTACACCTTC. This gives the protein CATGGYRRVSNYGYTF.

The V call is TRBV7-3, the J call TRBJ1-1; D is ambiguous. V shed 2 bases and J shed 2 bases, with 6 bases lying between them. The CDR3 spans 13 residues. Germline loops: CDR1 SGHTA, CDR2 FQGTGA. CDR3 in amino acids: CASSLQFNTEAFF. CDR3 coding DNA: TGTGCCAGCAGCTTACAATTTAACACTGAAGCTTTCTTT. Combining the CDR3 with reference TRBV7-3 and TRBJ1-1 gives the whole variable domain GAGVSQTPSNKVTEKGKYVELRCDPISGHTALYWYRQSLGQGPEFLIYFQGTGAADDSGLPNDRFFAVRPEGSVSTLKIQRTERGDSAVYLCASSLQFNTEAFFGQGTRLTVV.

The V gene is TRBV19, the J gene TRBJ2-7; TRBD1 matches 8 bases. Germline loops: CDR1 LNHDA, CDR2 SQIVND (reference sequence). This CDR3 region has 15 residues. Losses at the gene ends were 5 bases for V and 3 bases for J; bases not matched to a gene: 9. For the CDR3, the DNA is TGTGCCAGTAGTCCCGGACAGGGAAGGAACTACGAGCAGTACTTC. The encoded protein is CASSPGQGRNYEQYF.

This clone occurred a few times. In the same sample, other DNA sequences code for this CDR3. CDR3: CASSSSYEQYF. The CDR3, as DNA: TGTGCCAGCAGTTCATCCTACGAGCAGTACTTC. The V and J genes are TRBV27 and TRBJ2-7; D not certain. V was clipped by 4 bases and J by 1 base, with 2 bases between them. The CDR3 length is 11 residues. Germline CDR1 reads MNHEY; CDR2 reads SMNVEV (reference sequence).

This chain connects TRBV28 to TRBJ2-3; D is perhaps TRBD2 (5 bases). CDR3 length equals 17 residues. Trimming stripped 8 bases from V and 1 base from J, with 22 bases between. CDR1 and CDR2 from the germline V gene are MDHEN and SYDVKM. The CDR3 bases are TGTGCCAGCCATAATATCGGAGGTGGGCACGGCACAGATACGCAGTATTTT. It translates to CASHNIGGGHGTDTQYF.

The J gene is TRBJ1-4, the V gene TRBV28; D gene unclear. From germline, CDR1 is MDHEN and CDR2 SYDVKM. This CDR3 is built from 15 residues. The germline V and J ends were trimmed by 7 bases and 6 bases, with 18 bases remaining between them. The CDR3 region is CASKPGAPGDEKLFF. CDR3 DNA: TGTGCCAGCAAGCCGGGTGCCCCCGGGGATGAAAAACTGTTTTTT.

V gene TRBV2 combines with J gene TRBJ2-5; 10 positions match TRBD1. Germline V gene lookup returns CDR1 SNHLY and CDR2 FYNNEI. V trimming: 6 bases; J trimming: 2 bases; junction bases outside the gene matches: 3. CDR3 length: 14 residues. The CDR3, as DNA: TGTGCCAGCAGGTGGGACAGGGGTCAAGAGACCCAGTACTTC. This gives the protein CASRWDRGQETQYF.

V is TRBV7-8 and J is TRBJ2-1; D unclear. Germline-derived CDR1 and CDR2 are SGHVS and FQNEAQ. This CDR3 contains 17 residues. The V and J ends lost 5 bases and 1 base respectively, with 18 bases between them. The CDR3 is CASSPPFPSGSYNEQFF. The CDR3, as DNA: TGTGCCAGCAGCCCGCCGTTTCCGAGTGGGTCCTACAATGAGCAGTTCTTC.

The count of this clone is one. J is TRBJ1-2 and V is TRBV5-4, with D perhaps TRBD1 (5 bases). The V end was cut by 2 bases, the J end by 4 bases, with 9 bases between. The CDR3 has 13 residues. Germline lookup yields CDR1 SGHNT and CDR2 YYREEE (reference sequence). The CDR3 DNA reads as TGTGCCAGCAGCTTAGGGGAGATCTATGGCTACACCTTC. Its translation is CASSLGEIYGYTF.